A single sample is the source of the 7 T cell receptor beta chains below, sequenced in a study of T cell repertoires in cytomegalovirus infection. TCRdb independently ran MiXCR on the reads; one entry per CDR3 protein. Among around 450,000 distinct CDR3 sequences listed, 10% to 12% were seen once. Input material: PBMCs. The origin of the receptors is a human donor in good health (CMV status not recorded). Some clones in this sample may be carry-over from other donors' samples.

The V call is TRBV29-1, the J call TRBJ2-2, with 9 nucleotides matching TRBD2. CDR1 and CDR2 (germline): SQVTM, ANQGSEA. V dropped 4 bases and J dropped 5; count of bases not matched to a gene: 8. The CDR3 has 15 residues. The CDR3 nucleotides read TGCAGCGTTGGAGAGGCTAGCGGGGCAACCGGGGAGCTGTTTTTT. Residues: CSVGEASGATGELFF.

The rearrangement joins TRBV20-1 to TRBJ1-1; no reliable D call. Germline CDR1 DFQATT, CDR2 SNEGSKA (reference sequence). Between the trimmed V and J ends, which lost 4 bases and 4 bases, there was a span of 10 bases. The CDR3 is made up of 12 amino acids. CDR3 region: CSAKSGGTEAFF. DNA for the CDR3: TGCAGTGCTAAGTCCGGCGGCACTGAAGCTTTCTTT.

This clonotype appeared many times. The J gene is TRBJ2-2, the V gene TRBV6-5, with 8 bases fitting TRBD2. Germline V lookup: CDR1 MNHEY, CDR2 SVGAGI. The V segment lost 0 bases and the J segment 0 bases; nucleotides outside the gene matches: 3. The CDR3 runs to 17 residues. The CDR3 loop is CASSYSGSGANTGELFF. CDR3 bases: TGTGCCAGCAGTTACTCGGGTAGCGGGGCGAACACCGGGGAGCTGTTTTTT.

The rearrangement uses TRBV13 and TRBJ1-1; the D gene is possibly TRBD1 (6 bases). This CDR3 region has 13 residues. The germline CDR1 and CDR2 sequences are PRHDT and FYEKMQ (reference sequence). Trimming removed 3 bases at V and 5 bases at J, with 10 bases between. The CDR3 region is CASSFTGLTEAFF. CDR3 DNA sequence: TGTGCCAGCAGCTTCACAGGGTTGACTGAAGCTTTCTTT.

At least ten counts were recorded for this clonotype. This rearrangement joins TRBV7-3 to TRBJ1-1; D might be TRBD1 (5 bases). The CDR3 length is 13 residues. V dropped 8 bases and J dropped 2 bases, with 12 bases sitting between them. Germline values: CDR1 SGHTA, CDR2 FQGTGA. The CDR3 sequence is CASAGRANTEAFF. For the CDR3, the DNA is TGTGCCAGCGCCGGCAGGGCCAACACTGAAGCTTTCTTT.

On this clonotype itself: Since a much larger clone is just one base distant, this may be a read error. V usage is TRBV28 and J usage is TRBJ2-5; tentative D call: TRBD1 (6 bases). CDR1 and CDR2 from the germline V gene are MDHEN and SYDVKM. This CDR3 is built from 14 residues. CDR3 residues: CATTPPGARETQCF. The CDR3 bases are TGTGCCACAACCCCTCCAGGGGCTCGAGAGACCCAGTGCTTC.

In nucleotides, the CDR3 is TGCAGTGCTAGAGCGGGGGGAGTCGATGGCTACACCTTC. Protein: CSARAGGVDGYTF. J is TRBJ1-2 and V is TRBV20-1, with D possibly TRBD1 on 5 matching bases. This CDR3 spans 13 amino acids. Germline V CDR1 and CDR2: DFQATT, SNEGSKA (reference sequence). The ends were cut back, 1 base at V and 6 bases at J, with 12 bases in the middle.